This T cell receptor (beta chain) was obtained from a study of shared clonotypes between healthy human individuals (dated by TCRdb to the early 2020s). Notes on the research overall: The cohort included three men and a couple of women between 18 and 49 years of age. Blood TCR repertoires of about five healthy adults were deeply sequenced to estimate repertoire size and the extent of clonotype sharing between individuals. For each donor, CD4 naive and CD4 memory were each given three plates, CD8 naive was given two plates, and CD8 memory was given one plate. Per donor, leukapheresis produced somewhere between about 0.94 and 9.5 billion PBMCs. Different laboratories and diverse techniques were used to prepare libraries and sequence TCR repertoires, to increase sequencing depth and limit assay-specific biases. On the study overall, not on this receptor specifically: Sampling was limited to blood, and TCR repertoires in tissue likely differ from TCR repertoires in blood. Pairwise subsampling indicated that sequencing depth was expected to affect the degree of clonotype sharing among donors. When several donors were compared, the shared fraction of clonotypes was roughly 5% for naive CD4, 3% to 4% for naive CD8, roughly 2.5% for memory CD4, and less than 0.45% for memory CD8. Because the study included only a small number of donors, the genetic and exposure-history diversity represented was limited. Rarefaction of sorted-subset datasets indicated incomplete sequencing despite the large sequencing depth. Compared with non-shared clonotypes, the clonotypes found in all four sorted-subset donors had higher generation probabilities. Larger estimated clonotype richness was generally found for naive subsets than for memory subsets.

From the germline V gene, CDR1 is SGDLS and CDR2 is YYNGEE. Inclusive of the bounding cysteine and phenylalanine, the CDR3 is 13 residues long. Only CDR3 DNA is held: 39 bases, read in frame from base 1. At the junction V is shortened by 2 bases and J by 5 bases, with 7 bases in between. TCR CDR3 regions were amplified from genomic DNA by multiplex PCR using the deep immunoSEQ assay. Extracted genomic DNA from each cell subset was distributed evenly across all wells of several immunoSEQ 96-well plates, and each plate was treated as a replicate. Each replicate PCR for sorted subsets received about 210 ng genomic DNA, equal to some 32,000 T cell genomes. The purified libraries were quantified using a Qubit 3.0 fluorometer, sized with a Bioanalyzer 2100, and then quantified again using the KAPA Library Quantification kit. Every immunoSEQ 96-well plate was sequenced on a separate single-read 150-cycle Illumina NextSeq 550 flow cell. In the paper's pipeline: Because the immunoSEQ output held only junctional sequences and lacked quality scores, the filtering could not match the filtering applied to full-length reads. Sequences were annotated with PyIR, a Python wrapper for IgBLAST v1.9, and V/J genes and CDR3 were assigned using IMGT germline references. Reads were filtered out if the reads had weak V/J assignments (E-value above 1e-6), no CDR3, stop codons, out-of-frame junctions, or ambiguous translated residues. V3J clonotypes were defined as sequences sharing an identical inferred V gene, J gene, and CDR3 amino acid sequence. To compute the percentage overlap between repertoires, the number of shared unique clonotypes was divided by the size of the smaller repertoire. Repertoire richness was assessed with RTK rarefaction, the Chao1 estimator, and Recon v2.1 estimates of unobserved clonotypes. For all TCRbeta clonotypes obtained by the gDNA method from a handful of donors, generation probabilities were computed with OLGA. Sourced from immuneACCESS, this table was stored by TCRdb with only in-frame sequences that have V and J called. A share of the clones is absent; for the studies checked, an unresolved V gene accounts for under half, and the remainder has no known explanation. The V and J calls and clone size were taken over from that table, and D and trimming were inferred from the DNA. In this sample the table shows approximately 700,000 clones, 73% of which occur a single time. The biggest ten clones account for around 1.8% of the sample.

The donors were healthy, HIV-negative adults with no recently reported acute infections or vaccinations. All donors were Caucasian adults living in Nashville, Tennessee, USA. Magnetic negative selection was used to enrich CD4+ T cells, after which naive cells were positively selected on CD45RA and the negative fraction became the memory subset. Blood was collected by leukapheresis, and PBMCs were isolated by Ficoll-Histopaque density gradient centrifugation and then cryopreserved in liquid nitrogen vapor phase. Analytical flow cytometry was used to check the purity and quantity of every magnetically sorted T cell population. Each sorted fraction had its genomic DNA isolated and then quantified by UV absorbance on a Nanodrop 2000c. This clone appeared many times. Its antigen has not been determined. No per-base quality is available; no much larger clone lies one base away. Other DNA sequences in the sample encode the same CDR3.

The sequenced sample was memory CD4+ T cells sorted from blood. The cell subset or site label, as the study defines it: CD45RA-negative fraction. The V gene is TRBV9 and the J gene is TRBJ2-2; TRBD1 could be the D gene, as 6 bases match. The sequence derives from a woman in her twenties or thirties in good health. The CDR3 is CASSVQGTGELFF. The bases read TGTGCCAGCAGCGTCCAGGGGACCGGGGAGCTGTTTTTT.